A selection of T cell receptor beta chains follows, all from one sample in a study of cytomegalovirus exposure and HLA in healthy donors. This table comes from immunoSEQ multiplex PCR, and its TCRdb copy is limited to in-frame clones, with some not included. The table shows roughly 80,000 clones, with roughly 60% occurring only once. Sequencing input: PBMCs. The receptors stem from a man younger than 45 in good health and CMV-seropositive. Each CDR3 is given with its conserved first and last residue. D genes are given only for firm matches. For some rows the clone size is stated as once, few or many, or as a class when expanded; others skip it.

V gene: TRBV19
D gene: TRBD2
J gene: TRBJ2-7
clone size: -
CDR3 protein: CASSPGGRAREQYF
CDR3 DNA: TGTGCCAGTAGTCCGGGTGGGAGGGCCCGCGAGCAGTACTTC

V gene: TRBV27
D gene: TRBD2
J gene: TRBJ2-4
clone size: once
CDR3 protein: CASSFVPGGSKNIQYF
CDR3 DNA: TGTGCCAGCAGTTTCGTCCCGGGGGGGTCCAAAAACATTCAGTACTTC

V gene: TRBV18
D gene: TRBD1
J gene: TRBJ2-7
clone size: -
CDR3 protein: CASSPGQESYEQYF
CDR3 DNA: TGTGCCAGCTCACCGGGACAGGAATCCTACGAGCAGTACTTC

V gene: TRBV15
D gene: -
J gene: TRBJ1-2
clone size: -
CDR3 protein: CATSRDQGIEEPNYGYTF
CDR3 DNA: TGTGCCACCAGCAGAGATCAGGGGATCGAAGAACCAAACTATGGCTACACCTTC

V gene: TRBV6-5
D gene: -
J gene: TRBJ2-7
clone size: -
CDR3 protein: CASKPPWPPGLEQYF
CDR3 DNA: TGTGCCAGCAAGCCTCCATGGCCTCCCGGGTTAGAGCAGTACTTC

V gene: TRBV6-5
D gene: TRBD1
J gene: TRBJ2-1
clone size: -
CDR3 protein: CATSPSGTVNNEQFF
CDR3 DNA: TGTGCCACGAGCCCATCGGGGACAGTAAACAATGAGCAGTTCTTC

V gene: TRBV6-1
D gene: -
J gene: TRBJ2-7
clone size: -
CDR3 protein: CASSRTGNYEQYF
CDR3 DNA: TGTGCCAGCAGCCGGACGGGGAACTACGAGCAGTACTTC

V gene: TRBV10-2
D gene: -
J gene: TRBJ2-6
clone size: -
CDR3 protein: CASSSNSGANVLTF
CDR3 DNA: TGCGCCAGCAGTTCCAACTCTGGGGCCAACGTCCTGACTTTC

V gene: TRBV6-1
D gene: -
J gene: TRBJ1-5
clone size: -
CDR3 protein: CASSEALAPTQPQHF
CDR3 DNA: TGTGCCAGCAGTGAAGCTCTAGCCCCCACTCAGCCCCAGCATTTT

V gene: TRBV2
D gene: TRBD2
J gene: TRBJ2-1
clone size: -
CDR3 protein: CASRPGTSGNNEQFF
CDR3 DNA: TGTGCCAGCAGGCCCGGGACTAGCGGGAACAATGAGCAGTTCTTC

V gene: TRBV29-1
D gene: -
J gene: TRBJ2-4
clone size: -
CDR3 protein: CSVIKGGRAKNIQYF
CDR3 DNA: TGCAGCGTGATCAAAGGTGGGCGAGCCAAAAACATTCAGTACTTC

V gene: TRBV9
D gene: -
J gene: TRBJ2-5
clone size: -
CDR3 protein: CASSVAGVAETQYF
CDR3 DNA: TGTGCCAGCAGCGTAGCAGGGGTGGCAGAGACCCAGTACTTC

V gene: TRBV30
D gene: TRBD2
J gene: TRBJ2-3
clone size: few
CDR3 protein: CAWASGNTDTQYF
CDR3 DNA: TGTGCCTGGGCTAGCGGGAACACAGATACGCAGTATTTT

V gene: TRBV11-2
D gene: -
J gene: TRBJ2-7
clone size: -
CDR3 protein: CASSSGQREQYF
CDR3 DNA: TGTGCCAGCAGCTCCGGACAGCGGGAGCAGTACTTC